This T cell receptor beta chain emerged from a study of siplizumab effects on memory and regulatory T cells. TCRdb's copy holds only in-frame clones and misses some; the assay was immunoSEQ multiplex PCR. The sample lists about 100,000 clones, around nine tenths occurring once. V shed 3 bases and J shed 4 bases, with 3 bases lying between them. The CDR3 covers 12 residues. The germline CDR1 and CDR2 sequences are MGHDK and SYGVNS. This sequence joins TRBV25-1 and TRBJ2-2; no clear D gene. Sequences were obtained from CD4+ T cells sorted from blood. The TCR comes from a human donor in good health. The CDR3 coding sequence is TGTGCCAGCAGTGACCGCACCGGGGAGCTGTTTTTT. This codes for CASSDRTGELFF.